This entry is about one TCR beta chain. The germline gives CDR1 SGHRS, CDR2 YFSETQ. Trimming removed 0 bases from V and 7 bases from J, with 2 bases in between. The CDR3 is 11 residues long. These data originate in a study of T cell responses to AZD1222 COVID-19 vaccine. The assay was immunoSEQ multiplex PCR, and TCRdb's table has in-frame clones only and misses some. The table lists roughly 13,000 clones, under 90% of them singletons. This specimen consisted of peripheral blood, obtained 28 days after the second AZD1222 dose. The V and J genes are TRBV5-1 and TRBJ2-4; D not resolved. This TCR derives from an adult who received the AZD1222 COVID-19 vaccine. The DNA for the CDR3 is TGCGCCAGCAGCTTGGACAACATTCAGTACTTC. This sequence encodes CASSLDNIQYF.